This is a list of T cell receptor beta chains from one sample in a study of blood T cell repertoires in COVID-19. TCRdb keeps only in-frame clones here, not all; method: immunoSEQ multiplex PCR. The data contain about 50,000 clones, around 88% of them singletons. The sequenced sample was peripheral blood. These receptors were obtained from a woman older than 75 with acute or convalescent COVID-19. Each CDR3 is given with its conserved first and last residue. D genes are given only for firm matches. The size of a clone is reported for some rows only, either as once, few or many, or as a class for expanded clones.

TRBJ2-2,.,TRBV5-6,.,CASSLQLTGELFF,TGTGCCAGCAGTTTACAGTTAACCGGGGAGCTGTTTTTT
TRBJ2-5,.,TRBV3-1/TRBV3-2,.,CASSPLVSLETQYF,TGTGCCAGCAGCCCACTAGTTTCATTAGAGACCCAGTACTTC
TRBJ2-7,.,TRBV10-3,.,CAISDFDSSNSYEQYF,TGTGCCATCAGTGACTTCGACAGCTCTAACTCCTACGAGCAGTACTTC
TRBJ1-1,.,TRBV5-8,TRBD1,CASSPGQGILGTEAFF,TGTGCCAGCAGCCCCGGACAGGGGATATTGGGCACTGAAGCTTTCTTT
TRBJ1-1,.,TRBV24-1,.,CATSDLGGIEAFF,TGTGCCACCAGTGATTTAGGCGGAATTGAAGCTTTCTTT
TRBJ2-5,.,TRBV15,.,CATSLTGQETQYF,TGTGCCACCAGTTTAACAGGTCAAGAGACCCAGTACTTC
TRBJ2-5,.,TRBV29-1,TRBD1,CSAHRGETQYF,TGCAGCGCCCACAGGGGTGAGACCCAGTACTTC
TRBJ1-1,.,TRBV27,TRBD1,CASSLTGSSEAFF,TGTGCCAGCAGTTTGACAGGGTCGTCTGAAGCTTTCTTT
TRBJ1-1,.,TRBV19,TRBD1,CASSIDRAAVGAFF,TGTGCCAGTAGTATTGACAGGGCTGCTGTAGGAGCTTTCTTT
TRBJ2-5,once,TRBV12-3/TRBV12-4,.,CASSARETQYF,TGTGCCAGCAGCGCCCGGGAGACCCAGTACTTC
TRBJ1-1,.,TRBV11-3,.,CASSFDRNTEAFF,TGTGCCAGCAGCTTTGACAGGAACACTGAAGCTTTCTTT
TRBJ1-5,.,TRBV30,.,CASAEYSNQPQHF,TGTGCCTCTGCAGAATATAGCAATCAGCCCCAGCATTTT
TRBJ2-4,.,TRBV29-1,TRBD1,CSVEDAQGAGAKNIQYF,TGCAGCGTTGAAGACGCCCAGGGGGCAGGCGCCAAAAACATTCAGTACTTC
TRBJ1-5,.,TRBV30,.,CAWSNLNSNQPQHF,TGTGCCTGGAGTAATCTAAATAGCAATCAGCCCCAGCATTTT
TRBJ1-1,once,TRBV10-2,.,CASSDFSGVMNTEVFF,TGCGCCAGCAGTGATTTTTCAGGGGTAATGAACACTGAAGTTTTCTTT
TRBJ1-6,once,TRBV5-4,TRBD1,CASSSGGSYNSPLHF,TGTGCCAGCAGCTCAGGGGGCTCCTATAATTCACCCCTCCACTTT
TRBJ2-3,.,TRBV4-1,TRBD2,CASSQARDYSTDTQYF,TGCGCCAGCAGCCAAGCTCGGGACTACAGCACAGATACGCAGTATTTT
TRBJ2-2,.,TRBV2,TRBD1,CASTPQTGGNTGELFF,TGTGCCAGCACCCCACAGACAGGGGGCAACACCGGGGAGCTGTTTTTT
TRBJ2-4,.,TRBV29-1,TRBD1,CSGLRGKTKPAKNIQYF,TGCAGCGGGCTCAGGGGGAAAACTAAACCAGCCAAAAACATTCAGTACTTC
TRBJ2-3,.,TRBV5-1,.,CASSFTLDTQYF,TGCGCCAGCAGCTTTACTCTAGATACGCAGTATTTT
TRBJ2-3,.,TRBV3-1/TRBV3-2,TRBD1,CASSQDRGRWDTQYF,TGTGCCAGCAGCCAAGATAGGGGGCGGTGGGATACGCAGTATTTT
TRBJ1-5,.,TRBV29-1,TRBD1,CSATGTSNQPQHF,TGCAGCGCGACAGGGACTAGCAATCAGCCCCAGCATTTT
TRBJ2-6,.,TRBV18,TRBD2,CASSPTGVSGGSGANVLTF,TGTGCCAGCTCACCAACGGGAGTTAGCGGGGGCTCTGGGGCCAACGTCCTGACTTTC
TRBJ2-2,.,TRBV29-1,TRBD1,CSVGDRVSTGELFF,TGCAGCGTTGGGGACAGGGTCTCCACCGGGGAGCTGTTTTTT